This TCR beta chain was recorded in a study of memory CD4+ T cells and cytomegalovirus serostatus (dated 2019 in TCRdb). At the level of the whole study: The cohort comprised about 33 healthy Belgian adults, 9 CMV seropositive and around 24 CMV seronegative. CD4+ memory TCRbeta repertoires of a Belgian cohort with known cytomegalovirus serostatus were sequenced in order to replicate a published TCR-based CMV serostatus classifier. What the research found in general, with its limitations: Only CD4+CD45RO+ memory cells were sequenced, unlike the original study, which covered naive and memory CD4+ and CD8+ populations. For CMV serostatus prediction, a median bootstrapped AUC of about 0.94 was reached with the original framework, and a median bootstrapped AUC of around 0.9 was reached with a US-trained random forest. On the Belgian cohort, the classifier built on the original framework reached a median bootstrapped AUC of approximately 0.95, with a 95% CI of 0.76-1.00. The results were read as suggesting that the CMV-associated TCR signature is, for the most part, present in the CD4+ memory repertoire. Among the 150 to 200 previously reported CMV-associated TCRbeta sequences, approximately 67 showed up in the CD4+ memory repertoires, with each one found in between one and five individuals.

A FACSAria II was used to sort memory CD4+ T cells, defined as single viable CD3+CD4+CD8-CD45RO+ cells. CMV serostatus was determined with a Roche Elecsys assay detecting serum IgG against CMV pp150, pp28, p38 and p52. After thawing, total CD4+ T cells were enriched by positive selection with CD4 magnetic microbeads. The samples came from a different study that was designed specifically to examine the CD4+ T cell memory repertoire. Following standard operating procedures, peripheral blood mononuclear cells were isolated and cryopreserved, while serum was kept at -80 degrees C. The staining used CD3-PerCP (BW264/56), CD4-APC (RPA-T4), CD45RO-PE (UCHT1) and CD8-Pacific Orange (3B5) antibodies, and Sytox blue was used to exclude non-viable cells. This clone has just a few counts. The clone's antigen remains unknown. Base quality data are lacking; no much larger clone is found one base away. The CDR3 goes from the cysteine to the phenylalanine over 15 residues. The only DNA kept is the CDR3, 45 bases in frame from the first base. CDR1 is given as SNHLY and CDR2 as FYNNEI, both from the germline V gene. Germline trimming: 8 bases from V, 7 bases from J; junction bases outside gene matches: 13.

Genomic DNA was extracted from sorted cells with the Quick-DNA Microprep Kit. TCRbeta DNA was amplified with the immunoSEQ hsTCRbeta kit following the manufacturer's protocol. An Illumina MiSeq instrument was used to sequence the TCRbeta libraries. The paper's processing steps were these. Removing out-of-frame sequences left fewer than 2.5 million distinct TCRbeta sequences, an average of approximately 65,000 per individual. Two values were used to score each individual: the count of some 150 previously reported CMV-associated TCRbeta sequences and the total count of productive distinct TCRbeta sequences. A beta-binomial model was reimplemented in Python, and random forests from scikit-learn, run with default parameters, were trained on data from the US cohort. Classifier performance on the Belgian cohort was reported as the median AUC with percentile confidence intervals calculated over 10,000 bootstrap iterations. TCRdb carries this immuneACCESS record with in-frame sequences only. Its versions omit some clonotypes, under half of them owing to an unresolved V gene in the studies checked, with the rest unexplained. V, J and clone size are those of that table, while D and trimming were read from the DNA. The sample yields about 56,000 clones; about 81% were counted once. Jointly, the top ten make up around 0.43% of the sample.

Source material: memory CD4+ T cells from blood. The TCR was taken from an adult in good health and CMV-seronegative. Recombination linked TRBV2 to TRBJ2-2; 7 junctional bases match TRBD1. The DNA is as follows: TGTGCCAGCCTACCCGACAGGGCGGCTGGCGGGGAGCTGTTTTTT. It specifies CASLPDRAAGGELFF.